Shown below are 25 T cell receptor beta chains from a single sample sequenced in a study of cytomegalovirus exposure and HLA in healthy donors (dated by TCRdb to about 2017). Library construction relied on the immunoSEQ multiplex PCR assay. For the multiplex PCR, a mixture combining 60 forward primers for TCR Vbeta segments and 13 reverse primers for TCR Jbeta segments was used. Here the immuneACCESS table is served through TCRdb, limited to in-frame sequences with V and J called. Missing clones are a known gap in these copies; in checked studies unresolved V genes cover under half, and the rest lacks a known reason. The sample yields roughly 98,000 clones; 76% were counted once. About 2% of the sample belongs to the ten largest clones. Sequencing was done on a sample of PBMCs. The receptors come from a man aged 40-50 years in good health and CMV-seronegative.

The V call is TRBV7-6, the J call TRBJ2-5; tentatively, D is TRBD2 (5 bases). CDR3 length: 12 amino acids. The germline CDR1 and CDR2 sequences are SGHVS and FNYEAQ. V lost 1 base to trimming and J lost 7 bases, with 7 bases between them. CDR3 sequence: CASSLGSGTQYF. The CDR3 DNA follows: TGTGCCAGCAGCTTAGGGAGCGGGACCCAGTACTTC.

The chain links TRBV7-9 to TRBJ1-4; 8 bases match TRBD1. The CDR3 is 17 residues long. Unmatched junction bases numbered 9, after V lost 1 base and J lost 5 bases. The germline gives CDR1 SEHNR, CDR2 FQNEAQ (reference sequence). Written as DNA, the CDR3 is TGTGCCAGCAGCTTAGGCGTCAGGGGGCGAGGAAATGAAAAACTGTTTTTT. Translation gives CASSLGVRGRGNEKLFF.

The CDR3 sequence is CASSLASNTNEQFF. The CDR3 DNA reads TGTGCCAGCAGCTTGGCTTCCAACACCAATGAGCAGTTCTTC. This chain connects TRBV5-4 to TRBJ2-1; unclear D gene. CDR1 is SGHNT, CDR2 YYREEE, per germline (reference sequence). There are 14 residues in the CDR3. V was shortened by 0 bases and J by 6 bases, with 10 bases between the two germline ends.

V and J are TRBV28 and TRBJ2-7, with D unresolved. The germline CDR1 and CDR2 sequences are MDHEN and SYDVKM. The germline V and J ends were trimmed by 6 bases and 3 bases, with 12 bases remaining between them. This CDR3 comprises 13 residues. The CDR3 reads CASRLDSHYEQYF. CDR3 DNA: TGTGCCAGCAGGTTAGACTCCCACTACGAGCAGTACTTC.

The V and J genes are TRBV4-3 and TRBJ2-5; TRBD2 aligns across 12 bases. CDR3 length: 16 residues. CDR1 and CDR2 from the germline V gene are LGHNA and YSLEER. J was trimmed by 8 bases and V by 0 bases; bases with no gene match: 7. CDR3 sequence reads: CASSQDVFGLAGTQYF. CDR3 nucleotides: TGCGCCAGCAGCCAAGATGTCTTCGGACTAGCGGGAACCCAGTACTTC.

The J gene is TRBJ1-1, the V gene TRBV27; 7 bases line up with TRBD1. Trimming at V came to 5 bases and at J to 1 base, leaving 10 bases not matched to a gene. Per the germline V gene, CDR1 is MNHEY and CDR2 is SMNVEV (reference sequence). The CDR3 extends over 16 amino acids. The CDR3 coding sequence is TGTGCCAGCAGTCCATACCCCGGGACAGAGAACACTGAAGCTTTCTTT. Translating it yields CASSPYPGTENTEAFF.

The gene calls are TRBV20-1 and TRBJ2-1, with no clear D. Between the trimmed V and J ends, which lost 6 bases and 12 bases, there was a span of 6 bases. CDR1 DFQATT and CDR2 SNEGSKA come from the germline V gene (reference sequence). The CDR3 is made up of 8 amino acids. The DNA of the CDR3 is TGCAGTGCCTCCGGGCAGTTCTTC. Protein: CSASGQFF.

This clone was seen more than once but under ten times. This chain links TRBV6-1 with TRBJ1-2; no clear D gene. V dropped 1 base and J dropped 2 bases, with 5 bases sitting between them. Germline CDR1 MNHNS, CDR2 SASEGT. The CDR3 consists of 13 residues. The CDR3 DNA reads as TGTGCCAGCAGTGAAGTACTAAACTATGGCTACACCTTC. This gives the protein CASSEVLNYGYTF.

The V gene is TRBV6-1, the J gene TRBJ1-2; D gene ambiguous. In germline, CDR1 is MNHNS, CDR2 SASEGT. The CDR3 runs to 15 residues. V was clipped by 4 bases and J by 1 base, with 13 bases between them. The CDR3 loop is CASSGALSLNYGYTF. The DNA of the CDR3 is TGTGCCAGCAGTGGCGCACTAAGTCTTAACTATGGCTACACCTTC.

This chain uses TRBV7-2 with TRBJ1-5; the D gene is possibly TRBD1 (6 bases). Germline CDR1 reads SGHTA; CDR2 reads FQGNSA. The CDR3 length is 14 residues. V was cut by 6 bases and J by 3 bases, with 12 bases left in between. CDR3 sequence reads: CASSRQGSNQPQHF. Written as DNA, the CDR3 is TGTGCCAGCAGTCGCCAGGGGTCCAATCAGCCCCAGCATTTT.

This chain links TRBV9 with TRBJ1-1; the D gene is possibly TRBD1 (5 bases). V lost 4 bases to trimming and J lost 1 base, with 8 bases between them. Germline V gene sequence: CDR1 SGDLS, CDR2 YYNGEE. This CDR3 is 13 amino acids long. The CDR3 loop is CASSFTGNTEAFF. The CDR3 region has the DNA TGTGCCAGCAGCTTTACAGGGAACACTGAAGCTTTCTTT.

The chain combines TRBV7-3 with TRBJ2-2; D gene ambiguous. The CDR3 spans 16 residues. Germline lookup yields CDR1 SGHTA and CDR2 FQGTGA. The V end lost 3 bases, the J end lost 4 bases, and 15 bases lay between the germline ends. The CDR3 protein is CASSLTPFPITGELFF. The CDR3 DNA follows: TGTGCCAGCAGCTTGACACCGTTTCCCATCACCGGGGAGCTGTTTTTT.

This rearrangement joins TRBV6-5 to TRBJ1-3; D remains unclear. The germline CDR1 and CDR2 sequences are MNHEY and SVGAGI. V lost 8 bases, J lost 3 bases, and 2 bases lay in between. The CDR3 runs 10 residues. The CDR3 protein is CASYGNTIYF. As DNA, the CDR3 is TGTGCCAGCTATGGAAACACCATATATTTT.

The rearrangement links TRBV4-3 to TRBJ1-4, with D maybe TRBD1 (5 bases). Trimming shortened V by 4 bases and J by 3 bases, and 21 bases separated the two germline ends. Germline CDR1 reads LGHNA; CDR2 reads YSLEER. This CDR3 comprises 18 residues. This CDR3 reads CASSRLAMAGGANEKLFF. In DNA, the CDR3 is TGCGCCAGCAGCCGACTCGCAATGGCGGGGGGGGCTAATGAAAAACTGTTTTTT.

The chain employs TRBV5-1 and TRBJ1-4; weak D call: TRBD1 (6 bases). The germline V and J ends were trimmed by 3 bases and 0 bases, with 9 bases remaining between them. From germline, CDR1 is SGHRS and CDR2 YFSETQ. This CDR3 is 15 amino acids long. The CDR3 DNA is TGCGCCAGCAGCTCCACAGGGTCAACTAATGAAAAACTGTTTTTT. Its protein product is CASSSTGSTNEKLFF. The whole variable domain, remainder taken from reference TRBV5-1 and TRBJ1-4, is KAGVTQTPRYLIKTRGQQVTLSCSPISGHRSVSWYQQTPGQGLQFLFEYFSETQRNKGNFPGRFSGRQFSNSRSEMNVSTLELGDSALYLCASSSTGSTNEKLFFGSGTQLSVL.

In the case of this clone: At the DNA level, this CDR3 is encoded by other sequences in the same sample as well. The genes are TRBV5-5 and TRBJ2-7, with D unresolved. In germline, CDR1 is SGHKS, CDR2 YYEKEE (reference sequence). The CDR3 covers 13 residues. Trimming took 2 bases from V and 2 from J, leaving 8 bases between them. In nucleotides, the CDR3 is TGTGCCAGCAGCTTAGACATTACCTACGAGCAGTACTTC. Translation gives CASSLDITYEQYF.

This clone was seen only once. V gene TRBV7-2 combines with J gene TRBJ2-2; 9 bases match TRBD2. The germline gives CDR1 SGHTA, CDR2 FQGNSA. The ends lost 4 bases at V and 0 bases at J; junction bases unmatched: 9. The CDR3 totals 18 residues. CDR3 sequence (DNA): TGTGCCAGCAGCTCAGGGAGGCTAGCGGGAACGAACACCGGGGAGCTGTTTTTT. Translated: CASSSGRLAGTNTGELFF.

This chain connects TRBV25-1 to TRBJ2-7, with D possibly matching TRBD1 (5 bases). With 1 base removed from V and 3 bases from J, the gap between germline ends came to 10 bases. Germline CDR1 and CDR2: MGHDK and SYGVNS. The CDR3 loop spans 14 amino acids. The CDR3 nucleotides are TGTGCCAGCAGTGAATTTGCAGGGAACTACGAGCAGTACTTC. Protein sequence: CASSEFAGNYEQYF.

This sequence joins TRBV7-2 and TRBJ2-5; 7 nucleotides align to TRBD2. The DNA matches TRBJ2-7 better at its end, which makes the J call doubtful. CDR3 size: 14 residues. Germline V gives CDR1 SGHTA, CDR2 FQGNSA. CDR3 sequence reads: CASSFDRRESEQYF. Here the CDR3 DNA reads TGTGCCAGCAGCTTTGATAGGCGGGAGAGCGAGCAGTACTTC.

The chain recombines TRBV30 with TRBJ1-5, with a possible D match to TRBD1 (6 bases). The V end was cut by 5 bases, the J end by 4 bases, with 12 bases between. The CDR3 length is 13 residues. The germline gives CDR1 GTSNPN, CDR2 SVGIG (reference sequence). As DNA, the CDR3 is TGTGCCTGGTCGGGGGGCCTAAATCAGCCCCAGCATTTT. Residues: CAWSGGLNQPQHF.

In this sample, this clone turned up a few times. V and J are TRBV19 and TRBJ2-5; TRBD2 matches 14 bases. The CDR3 is 17 residues long. V shed 6 bases and J 3 bases; nucleotides not matched to a gene: 9. Looked up from germline, CDR1 is LNHDA and CDR2 is SQIVND (reference sequence). The CDR3 loop is CASSSPLGLAGEETQYF. CDR3 nucleotides: TGTGCCAGTAGCTCCCCCCTGGGACTAGCGGGGGAAGAGACCCAGTACTTC.

The V and J genes are TRBV6-6 and TRBJ1-1, with 8 bases matching TRBD1. The CDR3 loop spans 14 amino acids. From germline, CDR1 is MNHNY and CDR2 SVGAGI (reference sequence). With 6 bases clipped from V and 7 bases from J, the junction kept 10 bases outside the gene matches. For the CDR3, the DNA is TGTGCCAGCAGCCGTAAACCAGGGGGCGATGAAGCTTTCTTT. Its translation is CASSRKPGGDEAFF.

The CDR3 region has the DNA TGTGCCACCAGCAGAGATCCGGGGGCTGGAAACACCATATATTTT. It is translated as CATSRDPGAGNTIYF. This chain links TRBV15 with TRBJ1-3; D may be TRBD1 (5 bases). The CDR3 has 15 amino acids. Trimming took 0 bases from V and 2 from J, leaving 8 bases between them. Germline V gives CDR1 LNHNV, CDR2 YYDKDF (reference sequence). Variable domain in full (rest from reference TRBV15 and TRBJ1-3): DAMVIQNPRYQVTQFGKPVTLSCSQTLNHNVMYWYQQKSSQAPKLLFHYYDKDFNNEADTPDNFQSRRPNTSFCFLDIRSPGLGDTAMYLCATSRDPGAGNTIYFGEGSWLTVV.

The chain is built from TRBV10-3 and TRBJ2-3; the match to TRBD2 covers 9 bases. Germline CDR1 and CDR2: ENHRY and SYGVKD. The CDR3 covers 20 residues. The V segment lost 4 bases and the J segment 4 bases; nucleotides outside the gene matches: 21. In DNA, the CDR3 is TGTGCCATCAGTGTTACCCCTAAGACTAGCGGCCCCCGGGGCCCAGATACGCAGTATTTT. The encoded protein is CAISVTPKTSGPRGPDTQYF.

Written as DNA, the CDR3 is TGCGCCAGCAGCCAAAGTAGGCTAGCTTTCACAAGTGAGCAGTTCTTC. It codes for CASSQSRLAFTSEQFF. The chain carries TRBV4-3 and TRBJ2-1; possible D gene TRBD2, 5 bases. Trimming shortened V by 2 bases and J by 9 bases, and 20 bases separated the two germline ends. This CDR3 has 16 residues. Germline CDR1 reads LGHNA; CDR2 reads YSLEER.